This TCR beta chain emerged from a study of T cell repertoires in cytomegalovirus infection. Comments on this clonotype: What it recognizes is unknown.

Per the germline V gene, CDR1 is MGHRA and CDR2 is YSYEKL. J gave up 4 bases and V 4 bases, and 9 bases lay outside the gene matches. CDR3 length: 16 residues. Each CDR3 protein is one row after TCRdb ran MiXCR on the reads. The top ten clones hold about 46% of a sample with a few hundred thousand distinct CDR3 sequences, about 39% of them seen once. Study-wide results and limits: The ex vivo response was dominated by HLA-C-restricted CMV-specific TCR beta clonotypes.

V is TRBV4-1 and J is TRBJ2-7, with TRBD2 matching 11 bases. The sequence was collected from a human donor in good health (CMV status not recorded). Some clones in this sample may be carry-over from other donors' samples. This specimen was cultured PBMCs, taken from culture after CMV antigen stimulation. CDR3 amino acids: CASSPKTSGVPYEQYF. The CDR3 DNA is TGCGCCAGCAGCCCGAAGACTAGCGGGGTTCCTTACGAGCAGTACTTC.